Here is one TCR beta chain with its context. This CDR3 has 14 amino acids. With 5 bases removed from V and 6 bases from J, the gap between germline ends came to 19 bases. Germline CDR1 reads SQVTM; CDR2 reads ANQGSEA. With a J-beta primer mix and a sample-barcoded 5' primer, a second PCR ran about 6 to 11 cycles. TCRdb re-called the 5' RACE reads with MiXCR, one entry per CDR3 protein. Of about a million distinct CDR3 sequences listed, roughly 51% are singletons. This entry is derived from a study of blood T cells in healthy people across ages. The receptor was derived from a woman between 55 and 75 years old in good health. Sequenced material: blood. The chain uses TRBV29-1 and TRBJ1-1, with a weak D call TRBD1 (6 bases). The CDR3 DNA is TGCAGCGTTACTCCCGGGACATCAGGCGCTGAAGCTTTCTTT. It specifies CSVTPGTSGAEAFF.